What follows are 12 T cell receptor beta chains derived from one specimen sequenced in a study of sequential checkpoint blockade in melanoma (dated by TCRdb to the late 2010s). Per the publication, the treatment or condition label means: randomized to nivolumab then ipilimumab (arm A) or the reverse (arm B). Library creation used the immunoSEQ multiplex PCR assay. TCRdb provides this immuneACCESS table in a form limited to in-frame rearrangements. Some clones are lacking; in checked studies, under half of them reflect an unresolved V gene, and why the rest are absent is not known. The sample profile shows about 20,000 clones; 65% to 75% of them were found once. Under 5% of the sample rests with the top ten. This material consisted of tumor tissue (inferred from file names), taken from a patient given nivolumab and ipilimumab in sequence. These receptors were taken from a human donor with melanoma.

This chain uses TRBV5-1 with TRBJ2-1; no definite D call. The germline CDR1 and CDR2 sequences are SGHRS and YFSETQ. With 2 bases removed from V and 8 bases from J, the gap between germline ends came to 14 bases. CDR3 size: 14 residues. The CDR3 is CASSFESPLDEQFF. In DNA, the CDR3 is TGCGCCAGCAGCTTCGAGTCCCCCTTGGATGAGCAGTTCTTC. Using reference TRBV5-1 and TRBJ2-1 for the parts outside the CDR3, the full variable domain is KAGVTQTPRYLIKTRGQQVTLSCSPISGHRSVSWYQQTPGQGLQFLFEYFSETQRNKGNFPGRFSGRQFSNSRSEMNVSTLELGDSALYLCASSFESPLDEQFFGPGTRLTVL.

The genes are TRBV29-1 and TRBJ1-1; D not resolved. Trimming left V 7 bases short and J 1 base short, with 10 bases between. The CDR3 totals 12 residues. Per the germline V gene, CDR1 is SQVTM and CDR2 is ANQGSEA. CDR3 sequence (DNA): TGCAGCGCCATCCAGGAGAACACTGAAGCTTTCTTT. This encodes CSAIQENTEAFF.

CDR3 DNA: TGCGCCAGCAGCCAAGGAGCAGGGGATAGCTACAATGAGCAGTTCTTC. It codes for CASSQGAGDSYNEQFF. The chain carries TRBV1 and TRBJ2-1; TRBD1 is the table's D call and was not checked against the DNA. TRBV1 is given as a pseudogene. This CDR3 is built from 16 residues.

The chain couples TRBV30 to TRBJ2-7, with a weak D call TRBD2 (6 bases). CDR1 and CDR2 from the germline V gene are GTSNPN and SVGIG (reference sequence). Trimming removed 0 bases at V and 1 base at J, with 7 bases between. The CDR3 has 13 residues. The CDR3 region is CAWSVGRSYEQYF. In DNA form, the CDR3 reads TGTGCCTGGAGTGTCGGGAGATCCTACGAGCAGTACTTC.

V gene TRBV18 combines with J gene TRBJ1-1; no clear D gene. The ends were cut back, 3 bases at V and 1 base at J, with 9 bases in the middle. Germline CDR1 reads KGHSH; CDR2 reads LQKENI. The CDR3 covers 14 residues. CDR3 amino acids: CASSPTRENTEAFF. The DNA of the CDR3 is TGTGCCAGCTCACCGACTCGTGAGAACACTGAAGCTTTCTTT.

J is TRBJ2-3 and V is TRBV11-3; 11 bases line up with TRBD2. The CDR3 runs 18 residues. Germline V gives CDR1 SGHNT, CDR2 YENEEA. V shed 3 bases and J 7 bases; nucleotides not matched to a gene: 15. CDR3 sequence (DNA): TGTGCCAGCAGCTTGGTGGCAATAACTAGCGGGAGTAGGAATACGCAGTATTTT. It codes for CASSLVAITSGSRNTQYF. Full variable domain (outside the CDR3, taken from reference TRBV11-3 and TRBJ2-3): EAGVVQSPRYKIIEKKQPVAFWCNPISGHNTLYWYLQNLGQGPELLIRYENEEAVDDSQLPKDRFSAERLKGVDSTLKIQPAELGDSAVYLCASSLVAITSGSRNTQYFGPGTRLTVL.

This chain links TRBV6-7 with TRBJ2-7; D is possibly TRBD2 (6 bases). TRBV6-7 is an ORF for which the function is uncertain. With 2 bases removed from V and 2 bases from J, the gap between germline ends came to 10 bases. This CDR3 contains 14 residues. CDR3 region: CASSYGGTPYEQYF. CDR3 sequence (DNA): TGTGCCAGCAGTTACGGGGGGACGCCCTACGAGCAGTACTTC.

In DNA form, the CDR3 reads TGTGCCAGCTCACATAAACAGGAGAACTATGGCTACACCTTC. Its protein is CASSHKQENYGYTF. V and J are TRBV18 and TRBJ1-2, with D possibly being TRBD1 (5 bases). V gave up 4 bases and J gave up 2 bases, with 11 bases separating them. Germline lookup yields CDR1 KGHSH and CDR2 LQKENI. This CDR3 is built from 14 residues.

The chain links TRBV5-1 to TRBJ2-2; 13 nucleotides match TRBD2. Germline trimming cut 3 bases from V and 0 bases from J; bases unmatched to any gene: 5. Germline assignment: CDR1 SGHRS and CDR2 YFSETQ. This CDR3 is built from 18 residues. CDR3: CASSYGTSGMTNTGELFF. CDR3 in DNA: TGCGCCAGCAGCTATGGGACTAGCGGGATGACGAACACCGGGGAGCTGTTTTTT.

The chain has TRBV18 and TRBJ2-7; 7 nucleotides match TRBD1. Germline loops: CDR1 KGHSH, CDR2 LQKENI. The CDR3 is made up of 14 amino acids. V was pared by 6 bases and J by 1 base, with 6 bases of the junction left unmatched. The CDR3 loop reads CASSPWDSSYEQYF. In nucleotides, the CDR3 is TGTGCCAGCTCCCCCTGGGACAGTTCCTACGAGCAGTACTTC.

The J gene is TRBJ1-2, the V gene TRBV2; 7 bases agree with TRBD1. In germline, CDR1 is SNHLY, CDR2 FYNNEI. The length of the CDR3 is 15 residues. V shed 6 bases and J 8 bases; nucleotides not matched to a gene: 15. In DNA, the CDR3 is TGTGCCAGCAGCGCAGATATGACAGGGTTCAGGGGCTACACCTTC. It is translated as CASSADMTGFRGYTF.

J is TRBJ2-3 and V is TRBV11-3, with 7 bases fitting TRBD2. V gave up 0 bases and J gave up 0 bases; unmatched junction bases: 0. The germline CDR1 and CDR2 sequences are SGHNT and YENEEA. The CDR3 is 15 residues long. The CDR3 protein is CASSLEGGSTDTQYF. DNA for the CDR3: TGTGCCAGCAGCTTAGAGGGAGGGAGCACAGATACGCAGTATTTT.